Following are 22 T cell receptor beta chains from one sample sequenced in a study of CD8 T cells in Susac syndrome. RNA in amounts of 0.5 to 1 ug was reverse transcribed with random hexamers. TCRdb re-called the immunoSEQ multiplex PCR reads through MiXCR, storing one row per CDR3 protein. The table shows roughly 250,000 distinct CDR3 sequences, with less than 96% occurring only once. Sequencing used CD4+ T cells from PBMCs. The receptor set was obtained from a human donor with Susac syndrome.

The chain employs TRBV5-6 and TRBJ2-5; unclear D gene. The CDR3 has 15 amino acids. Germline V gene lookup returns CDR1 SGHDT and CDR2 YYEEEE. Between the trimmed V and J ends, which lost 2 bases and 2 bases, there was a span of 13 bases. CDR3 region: CASSFKVHSQETQYF. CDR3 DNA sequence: TGTGCCAGCAGCTTTAAGGTTCACAGTCAAGAGACCCAGTACTTC.

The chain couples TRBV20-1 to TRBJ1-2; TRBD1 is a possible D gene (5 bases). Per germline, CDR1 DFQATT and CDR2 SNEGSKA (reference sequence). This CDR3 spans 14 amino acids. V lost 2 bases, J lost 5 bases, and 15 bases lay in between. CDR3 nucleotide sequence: TGCAGTGCTAGAAGGGGCAGGGCCCGGTATGGCTACACCTTC. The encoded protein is CSARRGRARYGYTF.

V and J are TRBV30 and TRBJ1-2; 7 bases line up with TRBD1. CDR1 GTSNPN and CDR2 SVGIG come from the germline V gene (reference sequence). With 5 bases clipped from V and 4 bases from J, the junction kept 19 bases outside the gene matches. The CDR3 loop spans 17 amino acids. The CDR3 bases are TGTGCCTGGGTACCAAAAGGGGGACAGCGAAAATCCTATGGCTACACCTTC. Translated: CAWVPKGGQRKSYGYTF.

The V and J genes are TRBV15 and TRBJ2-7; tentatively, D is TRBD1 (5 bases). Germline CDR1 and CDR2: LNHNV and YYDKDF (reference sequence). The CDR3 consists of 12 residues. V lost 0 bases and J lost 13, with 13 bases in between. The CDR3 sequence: CATSRDRGRGYF. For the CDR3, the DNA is TGTGCCACCAGCAGAGATCGAGGTAGGGGATACTTC.

This CDR3 is CASRAGTSGRPSYNEQFF. CDR3 nucleotides: TGCGCCAGCAGGGCCGGGACTAGCGGGCGTCCCTCCTACAATGAGCAGTTCTTC. This sequence joins TRBV4-1 and TRBJ2-1; the match to TRBD2 covers 12 bases. V shed 6 bases and J 0 bases; nucleotides not matched to a gene: 9. The CDR3 extends over 18 amino acids. Germline V CDR1 and CDR2: MGHRA, YSYEKL.

The CDR3 sequence is CSVEETRVGNTIYF. As DNA, the CDR3 is TGCAGCGTTGAAGAGACGAGGGTGGGAAACACCATATATTTT. This chain links TRBV29-1 with TRBJ1-3; D not certain. V shed 0 bases and J shed 4 bases, with 10 bases lying between them. The CDR3 totals 14 residues. Germline lookup yields CDR1 SQVTM and CDR2 ANQGSEA.

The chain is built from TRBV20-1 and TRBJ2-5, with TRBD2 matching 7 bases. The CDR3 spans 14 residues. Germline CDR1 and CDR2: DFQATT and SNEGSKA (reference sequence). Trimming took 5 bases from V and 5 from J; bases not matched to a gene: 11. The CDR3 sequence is CSALLAGEGETQYF. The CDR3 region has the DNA TGCAGTGCTCTCCTGGCGGGAGAGGGGGAGACCCAGTACTTC.

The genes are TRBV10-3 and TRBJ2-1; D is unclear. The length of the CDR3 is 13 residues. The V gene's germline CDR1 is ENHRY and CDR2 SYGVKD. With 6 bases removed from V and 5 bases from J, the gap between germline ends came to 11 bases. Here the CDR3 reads CAIRESSNNEQFF. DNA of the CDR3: TGTGCCATCAGGGAGAGCAGTAACAATGAGCAGTTCTTC.

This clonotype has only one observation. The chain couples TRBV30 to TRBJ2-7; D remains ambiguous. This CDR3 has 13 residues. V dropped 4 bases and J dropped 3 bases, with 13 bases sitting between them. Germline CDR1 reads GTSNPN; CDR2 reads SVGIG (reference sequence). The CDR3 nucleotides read TGTGCCTGGAATTGGCCAGGTCTCTACGAGCAGTACTTC. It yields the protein CAWNWPGLYEQYF.

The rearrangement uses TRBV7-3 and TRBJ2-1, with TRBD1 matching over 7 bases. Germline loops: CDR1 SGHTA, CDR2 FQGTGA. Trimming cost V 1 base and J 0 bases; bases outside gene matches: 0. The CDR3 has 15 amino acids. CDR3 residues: CASSLRDSSYNEQFF. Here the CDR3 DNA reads TGTGCCAGCAGCTTAAGGGACAGCTCCTACAATGAGCAGTTCTTC.

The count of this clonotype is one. The CDR3 nucleotides read TGTGCCAGCAGTGAACACTTAGCGGGGGACATTCAGTACTTC. Protein product: CASSEHLAGDIQYF. The V gene is TRBV25-1, the J gene TRBJ2-4; 9 bases agree with TRBD2. V trimming: 2 bases; J trimming: 8 bases; junction bases outside the gene matches: 4. From germline, CDR1 is MGHDK and CDR2 SYGVNS. The CDR3 spans 14 residues.

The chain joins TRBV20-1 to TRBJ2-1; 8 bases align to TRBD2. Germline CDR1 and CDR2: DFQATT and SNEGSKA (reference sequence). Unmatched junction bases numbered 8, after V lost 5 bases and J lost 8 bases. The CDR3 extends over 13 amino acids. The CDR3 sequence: CSALPGLGYEQFF. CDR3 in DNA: TGCAGTGCTCTTCCGGGACTAGGGTATGAGCAGTTCTTC.

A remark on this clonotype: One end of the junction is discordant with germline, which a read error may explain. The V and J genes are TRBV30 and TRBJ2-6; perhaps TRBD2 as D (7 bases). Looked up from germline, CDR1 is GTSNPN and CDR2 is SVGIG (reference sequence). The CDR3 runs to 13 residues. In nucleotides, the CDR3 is TGTGCCGGGAGGGGGGCTGGGACCAACGTCCTGACTTTC. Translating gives CAGRGAGTNVLTF.

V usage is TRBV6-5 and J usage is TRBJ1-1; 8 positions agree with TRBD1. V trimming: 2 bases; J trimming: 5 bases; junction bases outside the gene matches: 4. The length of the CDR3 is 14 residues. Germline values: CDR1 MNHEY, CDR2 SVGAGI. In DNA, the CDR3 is TGTGCCAGCAGTTACAGGACAGGGAAGACTGAAGCTTTCTTT. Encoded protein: CASSYRTGKTEAFF.

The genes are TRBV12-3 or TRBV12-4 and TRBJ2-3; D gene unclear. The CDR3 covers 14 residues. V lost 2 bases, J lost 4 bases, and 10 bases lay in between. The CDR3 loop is CASSLPTGADTQYF. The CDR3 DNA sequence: TGTGCCAGCAGTTTACCAACGGGCGCAGATACGCAGTATTTT.

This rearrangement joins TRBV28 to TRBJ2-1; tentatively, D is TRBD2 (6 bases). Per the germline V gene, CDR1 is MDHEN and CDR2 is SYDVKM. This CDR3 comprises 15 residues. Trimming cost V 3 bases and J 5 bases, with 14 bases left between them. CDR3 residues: CASSLWPGTHNEQFF. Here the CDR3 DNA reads TGTGCCAGCAGTTTGTGGCCCGGGACTCACAATGAGCAGTTCTTC.

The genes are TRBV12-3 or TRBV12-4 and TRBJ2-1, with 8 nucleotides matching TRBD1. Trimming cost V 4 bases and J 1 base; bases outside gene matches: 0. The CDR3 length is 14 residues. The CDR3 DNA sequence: TGTGCCAGCAGTTGGACAGGGTCCTACAATGAGCAGTTCTTC. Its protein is CASSWTGSYNEQFF.

CDR3 residues: CASSPSGLGSPAGQFF. As DNA, the CDR3 is TGTGCCAGCAGTCCCTCTGGACTAGGTTCCCCCGCAGGGCAGTTCTTC. This chain links TRBV28 with TRBJ2-1; TRBD2 matches 7 bases. Germline lookup yields CDR1 MDHEN and CDR2 SYDVKM. Germline trimming cut 5 bases from V and 12 bases from J; bases unmatched to any gene: 19. This CDR3 spans 16 amino acids.

The DNA of the CDR3 is TGTGCCAGTAGCCACGGGAGGGAGGCCACGAACACCGGGGAGCTGTTTTTT. Protein: CASSHGREATNTGELFF. This sequence joins TRBV19 and TRBJ2-2; 8 nucleotides agree with TRBD2. This CDR3 has 17 amino acids. The J segment lost 0 bases and the V segment lost 6 bases, leaving 9 bases of the junction unmatched. Germline V gene sequence: CDR1 LNHDA, CDR2 SQIVND (reference sequence).

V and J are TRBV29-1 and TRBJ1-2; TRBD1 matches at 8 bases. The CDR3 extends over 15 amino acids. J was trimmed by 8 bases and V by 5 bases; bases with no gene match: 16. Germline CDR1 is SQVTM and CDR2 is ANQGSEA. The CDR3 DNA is TGCAGCGTTAACGAGGGGACAGGCCTAAAGTGGGGCTACACCTTC. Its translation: CSVNEGTGLKWGYTF.

CDR3 coding DNA: TGTGCCAGCAGCATACCGGGACAGCTTTCCGAGCAGTACTTC. This codes for CASSIPGQLSEQYF. V and J are TRBV11-2 and TRBJ2-7; 7 bases fit TRBD1. The germline CDR1 and CDR2 sequences are SGHAT and FQNNGV. This CDR3 region has 14 residues. Losses at the gene ends were 5 bases for V and 6 bases for J; bases not matched to a gene: 10.

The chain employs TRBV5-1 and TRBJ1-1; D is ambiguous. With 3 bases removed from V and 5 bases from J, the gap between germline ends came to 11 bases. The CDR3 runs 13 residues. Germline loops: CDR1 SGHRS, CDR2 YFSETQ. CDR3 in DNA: TGCGCCAGCAGCTGGGAAGCCGGAACTGAAGCTTTCTTT. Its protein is CASSWEAGTEAFF.